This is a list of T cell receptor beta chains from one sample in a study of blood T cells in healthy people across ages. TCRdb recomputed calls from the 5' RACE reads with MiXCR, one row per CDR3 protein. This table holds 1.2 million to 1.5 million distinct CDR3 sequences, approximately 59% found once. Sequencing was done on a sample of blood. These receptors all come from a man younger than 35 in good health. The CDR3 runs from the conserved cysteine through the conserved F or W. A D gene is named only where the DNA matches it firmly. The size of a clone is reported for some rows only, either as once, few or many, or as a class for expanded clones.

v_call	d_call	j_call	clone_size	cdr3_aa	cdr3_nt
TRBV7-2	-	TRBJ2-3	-	CASSPTGFDTDTQYF	TGTGCCAGCAGCCCCACAGGGTTTGACACAGATACGCAGTATTTT
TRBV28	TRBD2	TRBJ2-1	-	CASGKRGTNEQFF	TGTGCCAGCGGGAAGCGGGGGACAAATGAGCAGTTCTTC
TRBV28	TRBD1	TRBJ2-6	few	CASRDRETGANVLTF	TGTGCCAGCAGGGACAGGGAAACTGGGGCCAACGTCCTGACTTTC
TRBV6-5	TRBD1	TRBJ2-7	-	CASSAQGFRYEQYF	TGTGCCAGCAGTGCACAGGGGTTTCGCTACGAGCAGTACTTC
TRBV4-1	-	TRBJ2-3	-	CASSHESSSVGTDTQYF	TGCGCCAGCAGCCACGAGTCGTCTAGCGTAGGGACAGATACGCAGTATTTT
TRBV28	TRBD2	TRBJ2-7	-	CASSLGTSGGSSYEQYF	TGTGCCAGCAGTTTGGGGACTAGCGGGGGATCCTCCTACGAGCAGTACTTC
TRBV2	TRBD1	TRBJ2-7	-	CASRRTGAYEQYF	TGTGCCAGCAGGAGGACAGGGGCCTACGAGCAGTACTTC
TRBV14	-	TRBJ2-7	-	CASSHGRAYELYF	TGTGCCAGCAGCCATGGTCGCGCTTACGAGCTGTACTTC
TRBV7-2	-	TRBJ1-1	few	CASSTGATTEAFF	TGTGCCAGCAGTACCGGGGCAACCACTGAAGCTTTCTTT
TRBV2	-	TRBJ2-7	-	CASEKQEPSGEQYF	TGTGCCAGCGAAAAACAGGAGCCTTCTGGGGAGCAGTACTTC
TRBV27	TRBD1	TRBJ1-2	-	CASRGFGQVDYGYTF	TGTGCCAGCAGAGGATTCGGACAGGTCGACTATGGCTACACCTTC
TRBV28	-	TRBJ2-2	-	CAVPSGGGNTGELFF	TGTGCCGTCCCTTCGGGCGGGGGCAACACCGGGGAGCTGTTTTTT
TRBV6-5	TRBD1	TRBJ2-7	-	CASRRGQGSEQYF	TGTGCCAGCAGACGCGGACAGGGAAGCGAGCAGTACTTC
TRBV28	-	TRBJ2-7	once	CASRQWFSSYEQYF	TGTGCCAGCAGGCAGTGGTTCAGCTCCTACGAGCAGTACTTC
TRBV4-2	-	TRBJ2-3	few	CASTSRTSSTDTQYF	TGTGCCAGCACCTCGAGGACCTCTAGCACAGATACGCAGTATTTT
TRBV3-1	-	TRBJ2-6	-	CASSQDQLGRGANVLTF	TGTGCCAGCAGCCAAGATCAACTTGGTAGGGGGGCCAACGTCCTGACTTTC
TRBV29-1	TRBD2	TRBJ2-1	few	CSVEGGVPEQFF	TGCAGCGTTGAGGGAGGGGTCCCTGAGCAGTTCTTC
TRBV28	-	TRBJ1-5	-	CAVPNRENSNQPQHF	TGTGCCGTACCGAACAGGGAGAATAGCAATCAGCCCCAGCATTTT
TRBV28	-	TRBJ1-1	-	CASSSGARTEAFF	TGTGCCAGCAGTTCCGGGGCGAGAACTGAAGCTTTCTTT
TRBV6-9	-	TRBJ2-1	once	CASSYATGSNYNEQFF	TGTGCCAGCAGTTATGCCACAGGGTCGAACTACAATGAGCAGTTCTTC
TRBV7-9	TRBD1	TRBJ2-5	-	CASALTGSGETQYF	TGTGCCAGCGCCTTGACAGGGTCGGGGGAGACCCAGTACTTC
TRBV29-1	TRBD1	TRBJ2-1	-	CSVPRGQGTYNEQFF	TGCAGCGTTCCTAGGGGACAGGGAACCTACAATGAGCAGTTCTTC
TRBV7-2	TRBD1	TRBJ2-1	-	CASSFAGQGADEQFF	TGTGCCAGCAGCTTCGCGGGACAGGGGGCCGATGAGCAGTTCTTC